This T cell receptor (beta chain) came from a study of cytomegalovirus exposure and HLA in healthy donors. V was shortened by 6 bases and J by 4 bases, with 22 bases between the two germline ends. Germline V gene lookup returns CDR1 LNHDA and CDR2 SQIVND (reference sequence). The CDR3 is made up of 17 amino acids. This clone is labeled as medium-sized. Researchers ran the PCR with 60 Vbeta and 13 Jbeta primers. Generated by immunoSEQ multiplex PCR, the TCRdb table keeps only in-frame clones and is missing some. The sample holds roughly 100,000 clones, 64% seen once. The sample consisted of PBMCs. This chain connects TRBV19 to TRBJ2-1; possible D gene TRBD1, 6 bases. The TCR originated in a man in his fifties or sixties in good health and CMV-seronegative. The CDR3, as DNA: TGTGCCAGTAGAACCACTTACCCGGGACACGAATACAATGAGCAGTTCTTC. It yields the protein CASRTTYPGHEYNEQFF.